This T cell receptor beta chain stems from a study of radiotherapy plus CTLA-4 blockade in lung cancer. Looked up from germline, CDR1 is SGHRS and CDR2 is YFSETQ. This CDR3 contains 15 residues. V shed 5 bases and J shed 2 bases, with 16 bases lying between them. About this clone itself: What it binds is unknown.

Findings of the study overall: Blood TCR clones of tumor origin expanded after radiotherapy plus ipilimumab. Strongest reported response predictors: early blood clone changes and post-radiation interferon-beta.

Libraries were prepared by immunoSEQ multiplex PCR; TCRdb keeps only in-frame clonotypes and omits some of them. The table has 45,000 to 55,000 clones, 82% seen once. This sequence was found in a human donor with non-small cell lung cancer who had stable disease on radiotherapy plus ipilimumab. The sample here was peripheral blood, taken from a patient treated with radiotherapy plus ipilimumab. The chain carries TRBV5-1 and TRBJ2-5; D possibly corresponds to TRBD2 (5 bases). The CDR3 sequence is CASRLDGGRQETQYF. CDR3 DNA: TGCGCCAGCAGACTGGACGGAGGTCGTCAAGAGACCCAGTACTTC. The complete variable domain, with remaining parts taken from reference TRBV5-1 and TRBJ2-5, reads KAGVTQTPRYLIKTRGQQVTLSCSPISGHRSVSWYQQTPGQGLQFLFEYFSETQRNKGNFPGRFSGRQFSNSRSEMNVSTLELGDSALYLCASRLDGGRQETQYFGPGTRLLVL.